One sample yielded the 32 T cell receptor beta chains listed below, sequenced in a study of blood T cells in healthy people across ages. The use of a sample-barcoded 5' primer and a J-beta primer mix characterized a second PCR of about 6 to 12 cycles. TCRdb reanalysed the 5' RACE reads using MiXCR and keeps one entry per CDR3 protein. The data hold some 750,000 distinct CDR3 sequences, with about a fifth observed a single time. Sequenced input: blood. Every receptor here comes from a man between 65 and 85 years old in good health.

About this clonotype: One junction end disagrees with the germline gene, perhaps due to a read error. V and J are TRBV20-1 and TRBJ2-1, with D tentatively TRBD2 (5 bases). Germline V gene lookup returns CDR1 DFQATT and CDR2 SNEGSKA (reference sequence). This CDR3 is 13 amino acids long. The CDR3, as DNA: TGCTGTGCTAACACCGCCCGGGGCAATGAGCAGTTCTTC. Encoded protein: CCANTARGNEQFF.

This sequence joins TRBV12-3 or TRBV12-4 and TRBJ2-2, with TRBD1 identical over 11 bases. V lost 7 bases, J lost 5 bases, and 3 bases stayed unmatched. CDR3 length: 14 amino acids. The CDR3 sequence is CASMGQGVTGELFF. CDR3 nucleotides: TGTGCCAGCATGGGACAGGGGGTAACCGGGGAGCTGTTTTTT.

A few counts support this clonotype. This sequence joins TRBV27 and TRBJ1-4, with 9 bases matching TRBD1. V lost 6 bases and J lost 7; bases outside the gene matches: 3. This CDR3 is built from 13 residues. Germline V gene lookup returns CDR1 MNHEY and CDR2 SMNVEV (reference sequence). The CDR3 loop is CASRRTGVEKLFF. The CDR3 region has the DNA TGTGCCAGCAGGCGGACAGGGGTTGAAAAACTGTTTTTT.

This rearrangement joins TRBV5-1 to TRBJ2-3, with TRBD1 as a possible D gene (5 bases). V lost 4 bases and J lost 2, with 11 bases in between. CDR3 size: 14 residues. The germline V gene encodes CDR1 SGHRS and CDR2 YFSETQ. The CDR3 DNA follows: TGCGCCAGCAGCAAGGACAAGACCACAGATACGCAGTATTTT. Its translation is CASSKDKTTDTQYF. Together with reference TRBV5-1 and TRBJ2-3, the CDR3 gives the full variable domain: KAGVTQTPRYLIKTRGQQVTLSCSPISGHRSVSWYQQTPGQGLQFLFEYFSETQRNKGNFPGRFSGRQFSNSRSEMNVSTLELGDSALYLCASSKDKTTDTQYFGPGTRLTVL.

The rearrangement uses TRBV10-3 and TRBJ2-5, with D perhaps assigned TRBD1 or TRBD2 (5 bases each). V lost 6 bases, J lost 2 bases, and 19 bases lay in between. The CDR3 loop spans 16 amino acids. Germline V lookup: CDR1 ENHRY, CDR2 SYGVKD. CDR3 DNA sequence: TGTGCCATCAGGGGGGATGAGGCGGGCCCACAAGAGACCCAGTACTTC. This translates into CAIRGDEAGPQETQYF.

This clonotype showed up just a few times. V and J are TRBV7-2 and TRBJ2-5, with 10 bases matching TRBD2. Matching the DNA end better, TRBJ2-7 makes the J call doubtful. CDR1 SGHTA and CDR2 FQGNSA come from the germline V gene. The CDR3 totals 14 residues. The chain's CDR3 is CASSWERGGYEQYF. The CDR3 DNA follows: TGTGCCAGCAGCTGGGAGCGGGGGGGCTACGAGCAGTACTTC.

This clonotype was observed a few times. The chain has TRBV20-1 and TRBJ1-2, with no clear D. CDR1 and CDR2 from the germline V gene are DFQATT and SNEGSKA (reference sequence). The length of the CDR3 is 14 residues. Trimming stripped 0 bases from V and 2 bases from J, with 10 bases between. CDR3 sequence reads: CSARDVGVNYGYTF. The CDR3 bases are TGCAGTGCTAGAGACGTCGGGGTCAACTATGGCTACACCTTC.

The chain joins TRBV20-1 to TRBJ2-5, with D possibly being TRBD1 (5 bases). Looked up from germline, CDR1 is DFQATT and CDR2 is SNEGSKA (reference sequence). Trimming shortened V by 4 bases and J by 1 base, and 7 bases separated the two germline ends. This CDR3 has 12 amino acids. CDR3 loop: CSANRFQETQYF. In nucleotides, the CDR3 is TGCAGTGCTAACAGGTTCCAAGAGACCCAGTACTTC.

This clonotype was detected only a few times. This sequence joins TRBV12-3 or TRBV12-4 and TRBJ1-1; D gene unclear. The CDR3 sequence is 13 residues long. The ends were cut back, 3 bases at V and 3 bases at J, with 8 bases in the middle. CDR3 nucleotides: TGTGCCAGCAGTTTGGCCAAATACACTGAAGCTTTCTTT. It translates to CASSLAKYTEAFF.

Only a few counts were recorded for this clonotype. The V and J genes are TRBV4-3 and TRBJ1-2; 7 nucleotides align to TRBD1. J was trimmed by 4 bases and V by 1 base; bases with no gene match: 3. Germline V gives CDR1 LGHNA, CDR2 YSLEER. This CDR3 contains 14 residues. CDR3 region: CASSQVGQIYGYTF. The CDR3 DNA sequence: TGCGCCAGCAGCCAAGTGGGACAGATCTATGGCTACACCTTC.

This clonotype has more than one count but fewer than ten. The chain links TRBV20-1 to TRBJ1-2; 8 nucleotides line up with TRBD1. V dropped 6 bases and J dropped 2; count of bases not matched to a gene: 8. The CDR3 consists of 14 residues. Germline loops: CDR1 DFQATT, CDR2 SNEGSKA (reference sequence). The CDR3 DNA reads as TGCAGTGCAAGGCCGGGACAGGCGAACTATGGCTACACCTTC. Translated, it gives CSARPGQANYGYTF.

Only a few counts were recorded for this clonotype. The chain recombines TRBV20-1 with TRBJ2-3, with 8 bases matching TRBD2. CDR1 is DFQATT and CDR2 is SNEGSKA in the germline V gene (reference sequence). This CDR3 is built from 14 residues. Unmatched junction bases numbered 10, after V lost 7 bases and J lost 4 bases. This CDR3 reads CSDRGGGSSDTQYF. The CDR3 bases are TGCAGTGATAGGGGCGGGGGGAGTTCAGATACGCAGTATTTT.

The rearrangement links TRBV15 to TRBJ1-2; possible D gene TRBD1, 5 bases. V dropped 5 bases and J dropped 8 bases, with 21 bases sitting between them. CDR1 is LNHNV, CDR2 YYDKDF, per germline (reference sequence). The CDR3 is 15 residues long. The CDR3 loop is CATSPLVSGRQGYTF. The CDR3 region has the DNA TGTGCCACCAGCCCACTCGTGTCAGGGAGGCAAGGCTACACCTTC.

A few counts support this clonotype. The chain is built from TRBV3-1 and TRBJ2-3; a weak D match, TRBD2 (6 bases). This CDR3 region has 17 residues. V lost 0 bases and J 2 bases, leaving 15 bases between the germline ends. Germline V gives CDR1 LGHDT, CDR2 YNNKEL (reference sequence). In DNA, the CDR3 is TGTGCCAGCAGCCAAGAAGGTACAGGACTAATCACAGATACGCAGTATTTT. It is translated as CASSQEGTGLITDTQYF.

The CDR3 DNA sequence: TGCAGTGGTCAGGGGGCTAGGGATGAGCAGTTCTTC. Translated, it gives CSGQGARDEQFF. The chain combines TRBV20-1 with TRBJ2-1; 8 bases line up with TRBD1. The germline gives CDR1 DFQATT, CDR2 SNEGSKA (reference sequence). V lost 7 bases, J lost 8 bases, and 7 bases stayed unmatched. There are 12 residues in the CDR3.

The chain couples TRBV29-1 to TRBJ2-1; tentatively, D is TRBD2 (5 bases). CDR1 is SQVTM and CDR2 is ANQGSEA in the germline V gene. The germline V and J ends were trimmed by 5 bases and 5 bases, with 10 bases remaining between them. The CDR3 covers 12 residues. CDR3 sequence: CSVRSGNNEQFF. For the CDR3, the DNA is TGCAGCGTTCGTTCGGGAAACAATGAGCAGTTCTTC.

This clonotype was counted a few times. This chain connects TRBV9 to TRBJ2-1; D remains unclear. CDR1 is SGDLS, CDR2 YYNGEE, per germline. The CDR3 has 15 amino acids. Trimming removed 0 bases from V and 2 bases from J, with 9 bases in between. The DNA of the CDR3 is TGTGCCAGCAGCGTAGCGGGTAACACCTACAATGAGCAGTTCTTC. This sequence encodes CASSVAGNTYNEQFF.

The V call is TRBV10-2, the J call TRBJ2-1, with 10 bases aligning to TRBD2. The end of the DNA is better explained by TRBJ2-7, so the J call may be wrong. The germline V gene has CDR1 WSHSY and CDR2 SAAADI. The CDR3 sequence is 14 residues long. The CDR3 DNA follows: TGCGCCAGCAGGTTACTAGCGGGGTCCTACGAGCAGTACTTC. Translated: CASRLLAGSYEQYF.

Of note for this clonotype: The junction shows a germline mismatch at one end, possibly a read error. This chain connects TRBV20-1 to TRBJ2-1; 7 nucleotides line up with TRBD1. The germline gives CDR1 DFQATT, CDR2 SNEGSKA (reference sequence). CDR3 length: 13 amino acids. The CDR3 DNA sequence: TGCAGTGCTAGACAAAACCGGGGACAGACCTTCCTCTTC. Protein: CSARQNRGQTFLF.

In its sample, this clonotype was seen a few times. The chain is built from TRBV6-6 and TRBJ2-3; D not resolved. Trimming cost V 1 base and J 0 bases, with 11 bases left between them. This CDR3 has 16 amino acids. The germline gives CDR1 MNHNY, CDR2 SVGAGI (reference sequence). CDR3 nucleotides: TGTGCCAGCAGTTACTACTCTGGTGGTAGCACAGATACGCAGTATTTT. This gives the protein CASSYYSGGSTDTQYF.

The gene calls are TRBV6-2 or TRBV6-3 and TRBJ2-7; 10 positions agree with TRBD1. J gave up 1 base and V 6 bases, and 12 bases lay outside the gene matches. Germline V lookup: CDR1 MNHEY, CDR2 SVGEGT. CDR3 length: 17 amino acids. This CDR3 reads CASSYTKGQGKSYEQYV. In nucleotides, the CDR3 is TGTGCCAGCAGCTATACCAAGGGACAGGGGAAGTCCTACGAGCAGTACGTC.

Here the CDR3 reads CASGPGTANTEAFF. The CDR3 DNA sequence: TGTGCTAGTGGCCCCGGGACAGCTAACACTGAAGCTTTCTTT. The rearrangement joins TRBV12-5 to TRBJ1-1; 7 bases map to TRBD1. The V gene end was trimmed by 6 bases and the J gene end by 2 bases; junction bases not matched to a gene: 6. Germline assignment: CDR1 LGHNT and CDR2 FRNRAP. The CDR3 extends over 14 amino acids.

The genes are TRBV6-2 or TRBV6-3 and TRBJ1-6; D is unclear. This CDR3 is 14 amino acids long. The V gene lost 5 bases and the J gene lost 5 bases, with 10 bases spanning the gap. Germline CDR1 MNHEY, CDR2 SVGEGT. CDR3 sequence: CASSGGRNNSPLHF. The CDR3, as DNA: TGTGCCAGCAGTGGCGGACGGAATAATTCACCCCTCCACTTT.

The J gene is TRBJ1-5, the V gene TRBV18; TRBD1 matches 8 bases. The CDR3 consists of 17 residues. The germline V gene has CDR1 KGHSH and CDR2 LQKENI. Trimming removed 4 bases from V and 2 bases from J; junction bases left unmatched: 10. As DNA, the CDR3 is TGTGCCAGCTCACGCTTACCTCAGGGGGCTGGCAATCAGCCCCAGCATTTT. Its protein is CASSRLPQGAGNQPQHF.

This clonotype was observed a handful of times. The chain uses TRBV6-6 and TRBJ2-3; the match to TRBD2 covers 8 bases. The CDR3 loop spans 16 amino acids. Germline V lookup: CDR1 MNHNY, CDR2 SVGAGI (reference sequence). Trimming took 5 bases from V and 2 from J; bases not matched to a gene: 9. CDR3 sequence: CASSPGGRSHTDTQYF. The CDR3 nucleotides are TGTGCCAGCAGTCCGGGGGGGCGGTCACACACAGATACGCAGTATTTT.

This chain joins TRBV7-3 and TRBJ2-1; either TRBD1 or TRBD2 may fit D (5 bases each). The ends were cut back, 2 bases at V and 3 bases at J, with 17 bases in the middle. Germline V gene sequence: CDR1 SGHTA, CDR2 FQGTGA. The CDR3 spans 17 residues. The chain's CDR3 is CASSLHASGGFYNEQFF. CDR3 DNA sequence: TGTGCCAGCAGCTTACATGCCAGTGGGGGATTCTACAATGAGCAGTTCTTC.

The chain links TRBV12-3 or TRBV12-4 to TRBJ2-3; 15 bases are a match to TRBD2. CDR3 length equals 17 residues. Trimming at V came to 7 bases and at J to 3 bases, leaving 8 bases not matched to a gene. CDR3 sequence (DNA): TGTGCCAGCACCTTTGGACTAGCGGGGGGGCGTACAGATACGCAGTATTTT. This gives the protein CASTFGLAGGRTDTQYF.

The sample holds a few counts of this clonotype. This chain uses TRBV12-3 or TRBV12-4 with TRBJ2-7; D gene uncertain. V shed 10 bases and J shed 2 bases, with 15 bases lying between them. The CDR3 totals 13 residues. DNA of the CDR3: TGTGCCACCGGGCCCGTCCAAGCCTACGAGCAGTACTTC. Its protein product is CATGPVQAYEQYF.

There are a few counts of this clonotype. CDR3 protein: CASSAEGGDYGYTF. The CDR3 nucleotides are TGTGCCAGCAGTGCAGAGGGTGGGGACTATGGCTACACCTTC. The V call is TRBV6-4, the J call TRBJ1-2, with unresolved D. In germline, CDR1 is MRHNA, CDR2 SNTAGT. Trimming shortened V by 4 bases and J by 3 bases, and 12 bases separated the two germline ends. The CDR3 covers 14 residues.

The J gene is TRBJ2-5, the V gene TRBV3-1; D is possibly TRBD1 (6 bases). This CDR3 is built from 15 residues. Germline V gene sequence: CDR1 LGHDT, CDR2 YNNKEL (reference sequence). V lost 0 bases and J lost 2, with 10 bases in between. CDR3 residues: CASSQDTRGQETQYF. CDR3 nucleotides: TGTGCCAGCAGCCAAGATACCAGGGGTCAAGAGACCCAGTACTTC.

This clonotype was counted a few times. This chain uses TRBV24-1 with TRBJ2-5, with 9 nucleotides matching TRBD1. The V and J ends lost 9 bases and 2 bases, in that order; junction bases with no gene match: 6. CDR1 and CDR2 (germline): KGHDR, SFDVKD. CDR3 length: 14 amino acids. The CDR3: CATFRDRAQETQYF. The CDR3 bases are TGTGCCACCTTCCGGGACAGGGCTCAAGAGACCCAGTACTTC.

This sequence joins TRBV20-1 and TRBJ1-5; TRBD1 agrees at 10 bases. CDR1 is DFQATT and CDR2 is SNEGSKA in the germline V gene (reference sequence). The junction had 3 bases not matched to a gene; V was cut back by 0 bases and J by 4 bases. The CDR3 has 15 residues. The CDR3 sequence is CSAREPGQGNQPQHF. CDR3 nucleotides: TGCAGTGCTAGAGAACCGGGACAGGGGAATCAGCCCCAGCATTTT.